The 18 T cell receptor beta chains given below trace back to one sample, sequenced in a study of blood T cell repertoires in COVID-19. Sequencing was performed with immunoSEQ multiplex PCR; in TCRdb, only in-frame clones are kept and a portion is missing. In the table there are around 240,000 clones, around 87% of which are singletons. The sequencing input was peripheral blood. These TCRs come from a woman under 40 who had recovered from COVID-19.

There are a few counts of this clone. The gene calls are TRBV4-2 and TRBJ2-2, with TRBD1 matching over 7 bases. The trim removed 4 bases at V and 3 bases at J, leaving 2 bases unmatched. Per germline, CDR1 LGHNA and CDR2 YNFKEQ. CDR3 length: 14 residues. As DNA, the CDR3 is TGTGCCAGCAGCCTTACAGGGGACACCGGGGAGCTGTTTTTT. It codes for CASSLTGDTGELFF.

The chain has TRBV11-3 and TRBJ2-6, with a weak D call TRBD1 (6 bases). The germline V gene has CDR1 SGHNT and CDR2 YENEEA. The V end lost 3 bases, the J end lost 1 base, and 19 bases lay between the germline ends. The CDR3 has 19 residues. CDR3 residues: CASSLNRDNPFSGANVLTF. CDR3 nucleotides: TGTGCCAGCAGCTTGAATAGGGACAATCCGTTTTCTGGGGCCAACGTCCTGACTTTC.

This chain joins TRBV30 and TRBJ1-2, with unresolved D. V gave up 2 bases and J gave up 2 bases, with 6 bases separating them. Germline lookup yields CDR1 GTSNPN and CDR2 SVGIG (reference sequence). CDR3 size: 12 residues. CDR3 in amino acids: CAWSSRNYGYTF. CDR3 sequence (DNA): TGTGCCTGGAGTTCGAGGAACTATGGCTACACCTTC.

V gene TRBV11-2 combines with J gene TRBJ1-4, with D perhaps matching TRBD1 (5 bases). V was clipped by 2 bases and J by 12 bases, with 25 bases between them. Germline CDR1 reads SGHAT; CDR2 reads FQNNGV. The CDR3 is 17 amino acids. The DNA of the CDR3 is TGTGCCAGCAGCTTAAATCGAGCTAGCCCCATTTCGGGGGAACTGTTTTTT. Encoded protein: CASSLNRASPISGELFF.

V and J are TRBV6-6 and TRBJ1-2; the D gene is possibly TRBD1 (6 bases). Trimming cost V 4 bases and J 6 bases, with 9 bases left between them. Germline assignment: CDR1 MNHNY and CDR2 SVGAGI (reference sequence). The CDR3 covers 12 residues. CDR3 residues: CASSFHRDGYTF. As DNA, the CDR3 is TGTGCCAGCAGTTTCCACAGGGATGGCTACACCTTC.

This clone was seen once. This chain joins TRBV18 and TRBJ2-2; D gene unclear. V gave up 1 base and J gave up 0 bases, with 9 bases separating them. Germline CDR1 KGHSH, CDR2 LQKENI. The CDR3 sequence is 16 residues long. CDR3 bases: TGTGCCAGCTCACCACTCTCTGTCTCGAACACCGGGGAGCTGTTTTTT. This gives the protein CASSPLSVSNTGELFF.

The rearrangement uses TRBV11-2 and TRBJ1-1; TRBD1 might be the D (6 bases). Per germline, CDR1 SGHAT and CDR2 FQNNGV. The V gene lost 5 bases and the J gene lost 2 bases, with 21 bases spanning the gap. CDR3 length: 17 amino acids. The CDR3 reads CASSPAGWEGTNTEAFF. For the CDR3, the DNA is TGTGCCAGCAGCCCAGCCGGGTGGGAGGGGACAAACACTGAAGCTTTCTTT.

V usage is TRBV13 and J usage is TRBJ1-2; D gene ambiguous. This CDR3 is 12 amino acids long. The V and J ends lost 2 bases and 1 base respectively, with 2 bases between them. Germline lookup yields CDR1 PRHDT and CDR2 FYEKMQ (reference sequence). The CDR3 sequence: CASSLLNYGYTF. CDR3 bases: TGTGCCAGCAGCTTACTTAACTATGGCTACACCTTC. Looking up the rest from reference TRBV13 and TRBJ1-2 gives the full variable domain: AAGVIQSPRHLIKEKRETATLKCYPIPRHDTVYWYQQGPGQDPQFLISFYEKMQSDKGSIPDRFSAQQFSDYHSELNMSSLELGDSALYFCASSLLNYGYTFGSGTRLTVV.

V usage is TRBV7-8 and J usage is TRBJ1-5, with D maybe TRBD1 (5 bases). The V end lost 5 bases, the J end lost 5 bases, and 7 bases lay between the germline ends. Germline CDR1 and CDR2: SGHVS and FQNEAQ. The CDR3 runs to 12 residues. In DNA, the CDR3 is TGTGCCAGCAGCCTCAGGGATCAGCCCCAGCATTTT. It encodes CASSLRDQPQHF.

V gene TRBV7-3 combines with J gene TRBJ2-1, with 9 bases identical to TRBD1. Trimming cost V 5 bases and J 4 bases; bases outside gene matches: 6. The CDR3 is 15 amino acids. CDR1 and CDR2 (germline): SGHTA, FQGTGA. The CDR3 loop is CASSIQGAGYNEQFF. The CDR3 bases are TGTGCCAGCAGCATACAGGGGGCAGGATACAATGAGCAGTTCTTC. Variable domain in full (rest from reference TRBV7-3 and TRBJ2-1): GAGVSQTPSNKVTEKGKYVELRCDPISGHTALYWYRQSLGQGPEFLIYFQGTGAADDSGLPNDRFFAVRPEGSVSTLKIQRTERGDSAVYLCASSIQGAGYNEQFFGPGTRLTVL.

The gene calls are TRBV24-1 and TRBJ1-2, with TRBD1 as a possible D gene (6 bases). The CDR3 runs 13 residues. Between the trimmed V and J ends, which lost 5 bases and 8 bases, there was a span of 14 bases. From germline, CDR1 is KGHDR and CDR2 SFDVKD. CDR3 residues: CATSAGGDRGYTF. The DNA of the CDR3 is TGTGCCACCAGTGCGGGGGGCGACCGGGGCTACACCTTC.

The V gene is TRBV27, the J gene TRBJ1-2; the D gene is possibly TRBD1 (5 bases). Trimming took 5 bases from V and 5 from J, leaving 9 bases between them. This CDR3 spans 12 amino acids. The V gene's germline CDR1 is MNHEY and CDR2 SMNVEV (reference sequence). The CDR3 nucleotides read TGTGCCAGCAGTAACCAGGGATATGGCTACACCTTC. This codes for CASSNQGYGYTF.

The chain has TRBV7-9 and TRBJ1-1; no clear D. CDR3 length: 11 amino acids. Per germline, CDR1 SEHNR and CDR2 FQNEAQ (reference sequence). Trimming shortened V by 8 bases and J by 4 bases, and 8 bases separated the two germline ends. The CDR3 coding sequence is TGTGCCAGCGAATTCGGCACTGAAGCTTTCTTT. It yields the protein CASEFGTEAFF.

CDR3 protein: CASSPKGQRTYEQYF. The CDR3 nucleotides read TGTGCCAGCAGCCCGAAGGGACAGCGCACCTACGAGCAGTACTTC. The chain carries TRBV3-1 (or the pseudogene TRBV3-2) and TRBJ2-7; 7 bases line up with TRBD1. J was trimmed by 2 bases and V by 4 bases; bases with no gene match: 8. Germline CDR1 and CDR2: LGHDT and YNNKEL (reference sequence). This CDR3 has 15 amino acids.

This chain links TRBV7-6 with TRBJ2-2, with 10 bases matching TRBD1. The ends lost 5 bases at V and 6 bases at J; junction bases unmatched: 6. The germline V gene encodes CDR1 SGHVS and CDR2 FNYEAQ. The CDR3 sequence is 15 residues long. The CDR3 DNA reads TGTGCCAGCAGCCTTGGACAGGGGGGGGCCGGGGAGCTGTTTTTT. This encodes CASSLGQGGAGELFF.

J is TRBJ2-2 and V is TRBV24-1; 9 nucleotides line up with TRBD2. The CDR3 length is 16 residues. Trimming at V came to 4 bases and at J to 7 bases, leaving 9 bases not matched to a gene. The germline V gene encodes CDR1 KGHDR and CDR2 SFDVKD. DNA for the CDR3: TGTGCCACCAGTGACGCGGGGGGGCGGTTGGTCGGGGAGCTGTTTTTT. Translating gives CATSDAGGRLVGELFF.

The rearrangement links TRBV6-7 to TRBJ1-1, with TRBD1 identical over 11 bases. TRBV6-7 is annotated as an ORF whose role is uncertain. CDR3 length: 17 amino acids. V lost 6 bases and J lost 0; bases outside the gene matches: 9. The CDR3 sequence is CASSPDRGHIMNTEAFF. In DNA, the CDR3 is TGTGCCAGCAGCCCGGACAGGGGGCATATAATGAACACTGAAGCTTTCTTT.

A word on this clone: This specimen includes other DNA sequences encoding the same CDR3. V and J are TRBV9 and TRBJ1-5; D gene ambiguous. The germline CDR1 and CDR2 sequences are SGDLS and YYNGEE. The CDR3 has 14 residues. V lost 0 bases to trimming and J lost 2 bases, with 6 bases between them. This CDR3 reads CASSVGSGNQPQHF. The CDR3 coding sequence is TGTGCCAGCAGCGTAGGGAGTGGCAATCAGCCCCAGCATTTT.